The 25 T cell receptor beta chains below come from one sample, sequenced in a study of siplizumab effects on memory and regulatory T cells. Some clones are missing from TCRdb's copy, which holds only in-frame ones; the method was immunoSEQ multiplex PCR. Among about 100,000 clones listed, 92% were seen once. Sequencing was performed on Tregs sorted from blood. These receptors all stem from a human donor in good health.

The gene calls are TRBV6-1 and TRBJ1-1, with 7 bases that match TRBD1. Germline trimming cut 2 bases from V and 5 bases from J; bases unmatched to any gene: 11. In germline, CDR1 is MNHNS, CDR2 SASEGT. This CDR3 has 16 residues. The CDR3 loop is CASSEKWAGGGTEAFF. As DNA, the CDR3 is TGTGCCAGCAGTGAAAAGTGGGCAGGGGGGGGAACTGAAGCTTTCTTT.

The chain couples TRBV5-1 to TRBJ1-1; D call uncertain. There are 14 residues in the CDR3. Germline V gives CDR1 SGHRS, CDR2 YFSETQ. Trimming stripped 1 base from V and 1 base from J, with 8 bases between. CDR3 amino acids: CASSLWAANTEAFF. In nucleotides, the CDR3 is TGCGCCAGCAGCTTGTGGGCCGCGAACACTGAAGCTTTCTTT. Full variable domain (outside the CDR3, taken from reference TRBV5-1 and TRBJ1-1): KAGVTQTPRYLIKTRGQQVTLSCSPISGHRSVSWYQQTPGQGLQFLFEYFSETQRNKGNFPGRFSGRQFSNSRSEMNVSTLELGDSALYLCASSLWAANTEAFFGQGTRLTVV.

This rearrangement joins TRBV5-6 to TRBJ1-2, with a tentative D call TRBD1 (5 bases). Trimming cost V 4 bases and J 6 bases, with 13 bases left between them. The CDR3 totals 13 residues. The germline V gene encodes CDR1 SGHDT and CDR2 YYEEEE. CDR3 DNA sequence: TGTGCCAGCAGCCCCCGGTCGGGGGATGGCTACACCTTC. It translates to CASSPRSGDGYTF.

This clone is a singleton in its sample. The chain has TRBV29-1 and TRBJ2-5; TRBD2 might be the D (6 bases). Per germline, CDR1 SQVTM and CDR2 ANQGSEA. V lost 3 bases and J lost 1, with 12 bases in between. There are 14 residues in the CDR3. CDR3 amino acids: CSVDEAGIQETQYF. CDR3 DNA: TGCAGCGTTGATGAGGCGGGGATCCAAGAGACCCAGTACTTC.

V and J are TRBV4-1 and TRBJ1-2; perhaps TRBD1 as D (5 bases). V lost 0 bases to trimming and J lost 7 bases, with 15 bases between them. Germline V gene data show CDR1 as MGHRA and CDR2 as YSYEKL. This CDR3 has 15 amino acids. CDR3 region: CASSQDRGRDRGYTF. In nucleotides, the CDR3 is TGCGCCAGCAGCCAAGATAGGGGCAGGGACCGTGGCTACACCTTC.

This sequence joins TRBV19 and TRBJ2-2; the D gene is possibly TRBD1 (5 bases). Germline CDR1 and CDR2: LNHDA and SQIVND (reference sequence). The CDR3 contains 14 residues. The germline V and J ends were trimmed by 3 bases and 6 bases, with 11 bases remaining between them. The CDR3 DNA reads as TGTGCCAGTAGTATGCCAGGGCCCGCCGGGGAGCTGTTTTTT. Translated: CASSMPGPAGELFF.

V usage is TRBV2 and J usage is TRBJ1-1, with no clear D. From germline, CDR1 is SNHLY and CDR2 FYNNEI. The CDR3 contains 12 residues. V was shortened by 5 bases and J by 11 bases, with 15 bases between the two germline ends. CDR3 sequence reads: CASSSGPARAFF. The CDR3 region has the DNA TGTGCCAGCAGTTCCGGACCGGCCAGGGCTTTCTTT.

This chain joins TRBV10-1 and TRBJ2-2, with 13 bases matching TRBD2. CDR1 WNHNN and CDR2 SYGVQD come from the germline V gene (reference sequence). The CDR3 spans 15 residues. V trimming: 6 bases; J trimming: 6 bases; junction bases outside the gene matches: 4. In DNA, the CDR3 is TGCGCCAGCAGGCCGGGACTAGCGGGATCCGGGGAGCTGTTTTTT. Amino acids: CASRPGLAGSGELFF.

The V call is TRBV19, the J call TRBJ2-3, with D possibly being TRBD2 (5 bases). From germline, CDR1 is LNHDA and CDR2 SQIVND (reference sequence). This CDR3 region has 15 residues. Trimming took 3 bases from V and 0 from J, leaving 10 bases between them. CDR3 in amino acids: CASSIRTGSTDTQYF. For the CDR3, the DNA is TGTGCCAGTAGTATTCGGACGGGGAGCACAGATACGCAGTATTTT.

V gene TRBV5-1 combines with J gene TRBJ1-2, with 8 positions matching TRBD1. Germline lookup yields CDR1 SGHRS and CDR2 YFSETQ. The CDR3 contains 15 residues. The J segment lost 5 bases and the V segment lost 1 base, leaving 7 bases of the junction unmatched. CDR3 loop: CASSLNQQGGYGYTF. In DNA, the CDR3 is TGCGCCAGCAGCTTGAATCAACAGGGGGGGTATGGCTACACCTTC.

This rearrangement joins TRBV6-5 to TRBJ1-1; tentative D call: TRBD1 (5 bases). V dropped 3 bases and J dropped 1 base, with 15 bases sitting between them. CDR1 is MNHEY, CDR2 SVGAGI, per germline. The CDR3 is 16 residues long. CDR3 region: CASSYDRWVGNTEAFF. CDR3 sequence (DNA): TGTGCCAGCAGTTATGACAGATGGGTTGGGAACACTGAAGCTTTCTTT.

The genes are TRBV7-3 and TRBJ1-1, with 7 bases matching TRBD1. Germline CDR1 is SGHTA and CDR2 is FQGTGA. Trimming cost V 1 base and J 6 bases; bases outside gene matches: 11. The CDR3 loop spans 16 amino acids. The CDR3, as DNA: TGTGCCAGCAGCTTAAGATCGTGGGGGGACAGTTCTGAAGCTTTCTTT. It yields the protein CASSLRSWGDSSEAFF.

The chain employs TRBV29-1 and TRBJ2-3; D perhaps matches TRBD1 (5 bases). The CDR3 has 17 residues. The V end was cut by 6 bases, the J end by 5 bases, with 27 bases between. The germline CDR1 and CDR2 sequences are SQVTM and ANQGSEA. The chain's CDR3 is CSVLTRRAPGRGDTQYF. CDR3 sequence (DNA): TGCAGCGTACTGACCCGACGGGCCCCAGGGCGTGGAGATACGCAGTATTTT.

This chain joins TRBV6-5 and TRBJ1-5, with D unclear. Trimming took 6 bases from V and 5 from J, leaving 14 bases between them. Germline CDR1 is MNHEY and CDR2 is SVGAGI. The CDR3 extends over 14 amino acids. CDR3 residues: CASSRTGMDQPQHF. In DNA form, the CDR3 reads TGTGCCAGCAGCCGGACGGGTATGGATCAGCCCCAGCATTTT.

The V and J genes are TRBV9 and TRBJ2-7; 7 bases match TRBD1. Per germline, CDR1 SGDLS and CDR2 YYNGEE. V shed 4 bases, J shed 7 bases, and the junction held 11 bases outside the gene matches. This CDR3 comprises 14 residues. CDR3 DNA: TGTGCCAGCAGCTTAAGACAGGGATCTACGGAGCAGTACTTC. Residues: CASSLRQGSTEQYF.

V gene TRBV30 combines with J gene TRBJ1-2; a possible D gene is TRBD1 (5 bases). Germline V lookup: CDR1 GTSNPN, CDR2 SVGIG (reference sequence). The CDR3 runs 15 residues. Trimming took 3 bases from V and 5 from J, leaving 19 bases between them. CDR3 protein: CAWSWGTGPWYGYTF. For the CDR3, the DNA is TGTGCCTGGAGCTGGGGGACCGGGCCCTGGTATGGCTACACCTTC.

The chain carries TRBV11-2 and TRBJ2-6; D remains unclear. CDR1 and CDR2 from the germline V gene are SGHAT and FQNNGV. V lost 0 bases and J 2 bases, leaving 8 bases between the germline ends. This CDR3 has 16 residues. Here the CDR3 DNA reads TGTGCCAGCAGCTTAGATTCTAGGGCTGGGGCCAACGTCCTGACTTTC. This gives the protein CASSLDSRAGANVLTF.

In DNA, the CDR3 is TGTGCCAGCAGTGACCCCACATTGGGTAATGAAAAACTGTTTTTT. It yields the protein CASSDPTLGNEKLFF. The chain combines TRBV2 with TRBJ1-4, with D unresolved. V was trimmed by 3 bases and J by 4 bases, leaving 12 bases between them. The germline CDR1 and CDR2 sequences are SNHLY and FYNNEI. The CDR3 is made up of 15 amino acids.

This clone was recorded once. The chain has TRBV27 and TRBJ2-7, with unresolved D. The CDR3 runs to 15 residues. The V end lost 6 bases, the J end lost 2 bases, and 17 bases lay between the germline ends. Germline V gene sequence: CDR1 MNHEY, CDR2 SMNVEV (reference sequence). The CDR3 DNA reads as TGTGCCAGCAGCCCCGGCCCGGGCCAGACCTACGAGCAGTACTTC. Translating it yields CASSPGPGQTYEQYF.

The chain employs TRBV27 and TRBJ2-7; TRBD2 matches at 10 bases. V dropped 8 bases and J dropped 1; count of bases not matched to a gene: 11. The CDR3 is 16 residues long. The germline V gene encodes CDR1 MNHEY and CDR2 SMNVEV (reference sequence). CDR3 sequence (DNA): TGTGCCAGCCCAGAAGGGCTAGCGGGAGTATCCTACGAGCAGTACTTC. This sequence encodes CASPEGLAGVSYEQYF.

The chain combines TRBV6-5 with TRBJ1-1; a possible D gene is TRBD1 (5 bases). Trimming took off 4 bases at V and 8 bases at J, with 20 bases between the two ends. In germline, CDR1 is MNHEY, CDR2 SVGAGI. The length of the CDR3 is 15 residues. The CDR3 spells CASSLGSLGTPEAFF. CDR3 DNA: TGTGCCAGCAGTTTGGGGTCCCTGGGGACCCCAGAAGCTTTCTTT.

The chain links TRBV7-2 to TRBJ2-3; D ambiguous. V was cut by 4 bases and J by 1 base, with 6 bases left in between. Germline V CDR1 and CDR2: SGHTA, FQGNSA. The length of the CDR3 is 13 residues. CDR3 DNA: TGTGCCAGCAGCTCCCCGGGCACAGATACGCAGTATTTT. This sequence encodes CASSSPGTDTQYF.

The V gene is TRBV11-3, the J gene TRBJ2-7, with 10 nucleotides matching TRBD2. The germline gives CDR1 SGHNT, CDR2 YENEEA. Trimming at V came to 3 bases and at J to 6 bases, leaving 5 bases not matched to a gene. CDR3 length: 14 residues. The CDR3 here is CASSFVIAGGEQYF. CDR3 DNA: TGTGCCAGCAGCTTTGTAATAGCGGGAGGCGAGCAGTACTTC.

The chain couples TRBV6-5 to TRBJ2-1; 9 nucleotides align to TRBD2. Germline-derived CDR1 and CDR2 are MNHEY and SVGAGI. The trim removed 1 base at V and 8 bases at J, leaving 9 bases unmatched. The CDR3 is 16 residues long. This chain's CDR3 is CASSYFFLAGEDEQFF. CDR3 nucleotides: TGTGCCAGCAGTTACTTTTTCTTAGCGGGAGAGGATGAGCAGTTCTTC.

On this clone: Sequence at one end of the junction differs from germline and may be a read error. Additional DNA sequences in this sample encode the identical CDR3. The V and J genes are TRBV6-5 and TRBJ1-4, with 8 bases fitting TRBD1. Germline V gives CDR1 MNHEY, CDR2 SVGAGI. This CDR3 contains 13 residues. Here the CDR3 DNA reads TGCGCCAGCACGACAGGGGTGTATGAAAAACTGTTTTTT. The encoded protein is CASTTGVYEKLFF.